This T cell receptor beta chain is drawn from a study of blood T cell repertoires in COVID-19. Across the whole study: The analysed material was cDNA or gDNA that came from T cells, B-cell-depleted T cells, or PBMCs.

V gave up 4 bases and J gave up 7 bases, with 17 bases separating them. The CDR3 has 15 residues. The germline V gene encodes CDR1 SGHNT and CDR2 YYREEE (reference sequence). In the original processing: Scientists estimated how many nucleated cells there were by amplifying reference gene primers. Assay: immunoSEQ multiplex PCR; the TCRdb copy retains only in-frame clones and omits some. V and J calls and clone size come straight from that table; D and trimming were deduced from the DNA. Among fewer than 130,000 clones listed, 72% were seen once. Sequencing was carried out using peripheral blood. This sequence joins TRBV5-4 and TRBJ2-2; tentative D call: TRBD2 (5 bases). This TCR was sampled from a woman aged 55-75 years with acute or convalescent COVID-19. CDR3 DNA: TGTGCCAGCAGCGCCTCGCCGGGAACCGTCGGGGAGCTGTTTTTT. This encodes CASSASPGTVGELFF.